This TCR beta chain is drawn from a study of beta chain features in type 1 diabetes (dated by TCRdb to 2016 to 2019). Regarding the complete study: No differences in mean age, gender distribution, total cell number or subset yield were found between patients and healthy donors. A total of roughly 99,000,000 sorted cells were examined across all samples, and the number of cells per subset was strongly correlated with RNA yield. The study compared the TCRB repertoires of sorted circulating CD4+ T cell subsets in recently diagnosed type 1 diabetes patients with those in matched healthy donors. Regulatory and stem cell-like memory subsets were isolated from only 8 patients and about eight healthy donors, whereas naive and central memory subsets came from all 30 or so donors. The research as a whole found: Naive, central memory and regulatory TCRB repertoires appeared more similar among patients than among healthy donors. Shorter templates might have been favored by PCR, but patient and control samples were amplified and corrected together, so both groups would have been affected equally by any skew. Because the HLA sub-analyses included only small numbers of individuals, any influence of HLA type on TCRB rearrangement was left unresolved. Sequencing cDNA rather than genomic DNA could over-represent highly expressing activated cells, although activation and CD3 levels did not differ between groups. At VDJ recombination sites, patients with type 1 diabetes made fewer insertions and deleted more nucleotides, a pattern implying thymic rearrangement abnormalities. A moderate but significant shortening of TCRB CDR3 length was observed in type 1 diabetes patients in all four CD4+ subsets.

The entire amount of isolated RNA was reverse transcribed using the High Capacity cDNA Reverse Transcription Kit, so the sequenced TCRB transcripts were expressed ones. Deep immunoSEQ sequencing was performed on naive, central memory and regulatory T cell samples, with an average of roughly 3.6 million total reads per sample. Sorted cells were lysed in RLT buffer, and RNA was extracted using DNase-treated RNeasy Micro or Mini kits according to cell number. Each cell subset was processed separately to prevent cross-contamination, with patient and healthy donor samples processed together. Using the immunoSEQ multiplex PCR, TCRB sequences were amplified from cDNA into 87-bp fragments spanning the CDR3 region. The amplicons were sequenced using the Illumina HiSeq platform. Per the authors' processing: PCR bias was corrected computationally using synthetic template baselines, and reads within Hamming distance 2 were collapsed, with unmergeable singletons discarded. Reads were aligned to IMGT to assign V, D and J genes, CDR3 length, and insertions or deletions at six rearrangement sites. Clonotype counts were normalized to sorted cell number within each subset before computing true diversity and Gini coefficients with the tcR R package. Repertoire sharing was quantified using the overlap coefficient calculated on TCRB nucleotide sequences. Out-of-frame TCRB sequences from naive cells were analyzed to stand in for the pre-selection repertoire. Held by TCRdb, this immuneACCESS table contains in-frame sequences only and omits some clones. Under half of the omission traces to an unresolved V gene where checked; the cause of the rest is unknown. Clonal size and the V and J genes are those of that table, whereas D and trimming came from the DNA. The table for this sample lists roughly 340,000 clones; roughly 12% of them were counted only once. The ten top clones hold approximately 0.016% of the sample.

Based on the germline V gene (reference sequence), the CDR1 and CDR2 sequences are DFQATT and SNEGSKA. From the cysteine up to the phenylalanine, the CDR3 has a length of 11 residues. The DNA shown is the 33-base CDR3, in frame from base 1. The V and J ends are trimmed by 7 bases and 1 base, leaving 7 bases between them. Note on this clone: No cognate antigen has been identified for it. It has no much larger one-base neighbor in the sample; base qualities were not kept.

A single peripheral blood draw of around 0.11 L on average was collected from each donor into heparinised tubes. Using a panel that included CD45RO, CCR7, CD25, CD127, CD95 and CD27, naive, central memory, regulatory and stem cell-like memory CD4+ T cells were sorted on a BD FACSAria II. All sorted populations exceeded 95% purity. PBMCs were separated immediately by Lymphoprep density gradient centrifugation and were stained directly, without being cultured. Samples were stained and sorted in pairs, with one healthy donor and one patient per experiment, so that batch effects were minimized. Source material: naive CD4+ T cells from blood. What the cell subset or site label conveys for this sample: true naive CD4+ T cells. Rearrangement joined TRBV20-1 to TRBJ1-1; no D segment can be confidently identified. This receptor was taken from a woman aged 18-30 years with type 1 diabetes. The CDR3 in this case is CSVRENTEAFF. The bases are TGCAGTGTCCGGGAGAACACTGAAGCTTTCTTT.